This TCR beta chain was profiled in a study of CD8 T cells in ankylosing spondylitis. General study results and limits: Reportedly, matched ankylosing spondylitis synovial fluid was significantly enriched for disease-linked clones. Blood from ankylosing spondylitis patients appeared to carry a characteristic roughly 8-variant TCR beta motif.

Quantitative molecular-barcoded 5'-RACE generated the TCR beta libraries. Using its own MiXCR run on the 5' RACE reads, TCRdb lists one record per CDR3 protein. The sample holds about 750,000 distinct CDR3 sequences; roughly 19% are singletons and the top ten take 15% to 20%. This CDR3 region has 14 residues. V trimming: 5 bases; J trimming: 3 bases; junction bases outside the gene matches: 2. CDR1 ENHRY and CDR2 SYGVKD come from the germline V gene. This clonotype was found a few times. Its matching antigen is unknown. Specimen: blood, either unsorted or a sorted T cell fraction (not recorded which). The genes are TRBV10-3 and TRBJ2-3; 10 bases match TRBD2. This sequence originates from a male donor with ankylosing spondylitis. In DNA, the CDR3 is TGTGCCATCAGTCTAGCGGGGGATACAGATACGCAGTATTTT. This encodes CAISLAGDTDTQYF.